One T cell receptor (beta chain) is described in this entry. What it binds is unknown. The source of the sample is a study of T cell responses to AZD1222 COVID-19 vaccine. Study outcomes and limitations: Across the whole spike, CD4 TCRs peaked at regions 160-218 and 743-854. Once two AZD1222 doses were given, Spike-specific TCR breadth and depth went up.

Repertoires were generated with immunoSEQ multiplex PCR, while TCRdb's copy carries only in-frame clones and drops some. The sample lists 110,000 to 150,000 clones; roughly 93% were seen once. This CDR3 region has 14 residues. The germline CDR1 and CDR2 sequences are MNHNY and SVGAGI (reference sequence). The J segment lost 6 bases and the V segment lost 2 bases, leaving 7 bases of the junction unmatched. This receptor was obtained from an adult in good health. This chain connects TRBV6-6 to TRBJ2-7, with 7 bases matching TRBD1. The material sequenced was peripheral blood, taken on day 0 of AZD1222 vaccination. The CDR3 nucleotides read TGTGCCAGCAGTTACGCGACAGGGTTAACCGAGCAGTACTTC. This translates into CASSYATGLTEQYF.